This T cell receptor (beta chain) is drawn from a study of CD8 T cells in Susac syndrome. RNA, at about 0.45 to 1 ug, was reverse transcribed with random hexamers. Multiplex immunoSEQ PCR targeted 54 Vbeta and 13 Jbeta TCR beta segments. TCRdb used MiXCR to reprocess the immunoSEQ multiplex PCR reads, holding one entry per CDR3 protein. The table has some 110,000 distinct CDR3 sequences, 85% to 95% seen once; the top ten hold 0.093%. This CDR3 is 15 amino acids long. V dropped 6 bases and J dropped 1; count of bases not matched to a gene: 11. The V gene's germline CDR1 is DFQATT and CDR2 SNEGSKA (reference sequence).

This receptor was taken from a human donor with multiple sclerosis. The sample taken for sequencing was CD4+ T cells from PBMCs. V is TRBV20-1 and J is TRBJ1-2, with 7 bases matching TRBD1. CDR3 region: CSAKPRDRDNYGYTF. DNA of the CDR3: TGCAGTGCAAAACCCCGGGACAGAGATAACTATGGCTACACCTTC.